The clone carrying this T cell receptor beta chain has a handful of counts. Antigen: not known. These data originate in a study of beta chain features in type 1 diabetes. The J segment lost 6 bases and the V segment lost 2 bases, leaving 10 bases of the junction unmatched. Germline CDR1 WNHNN, CDR2 SYGVQD (reference sequence). The CDR3 runs 16 residues. Study-wide points: Junctions at VDJ sites from type 1 diabetes patients had fewer insertions and more deletions. When Type 1 diabetes patients were examined, their TCRB CDR3s proved moderately but significantly shorter in all four CD4+ subsets.

Via the markers CD45RO/CCR7/CD25/CD127/CD95/CD27, stem cell-like memory, regulatory, central memory and naive CD4+ cells were sorted. Every bit of the isolated RNA underwent reverse transcription, so sequencing read expressed TCRB transcripts. Clones were sequenced by immunoSEQ multiplex PCR, and TCRdb holds only the in-frame ones, with some missing. Among 550,000 to 850,000 clones listed, around an eighth were seen once. The TCR was taken from a man younger than 35 with type 1 diabetes. Sequencing input: naive CD4+ T cells from blood. The genes are TRBV10-1 and TRBJ2-1, with 7 bases identical to TRBD2. The CDR3 nucleotides read TGCGCCAGCAGTGAGGGGCTAGCGGACCGTTTCAATGAGCAGTTCTTC. Translating gives CASSEGLADRFNEQFF.